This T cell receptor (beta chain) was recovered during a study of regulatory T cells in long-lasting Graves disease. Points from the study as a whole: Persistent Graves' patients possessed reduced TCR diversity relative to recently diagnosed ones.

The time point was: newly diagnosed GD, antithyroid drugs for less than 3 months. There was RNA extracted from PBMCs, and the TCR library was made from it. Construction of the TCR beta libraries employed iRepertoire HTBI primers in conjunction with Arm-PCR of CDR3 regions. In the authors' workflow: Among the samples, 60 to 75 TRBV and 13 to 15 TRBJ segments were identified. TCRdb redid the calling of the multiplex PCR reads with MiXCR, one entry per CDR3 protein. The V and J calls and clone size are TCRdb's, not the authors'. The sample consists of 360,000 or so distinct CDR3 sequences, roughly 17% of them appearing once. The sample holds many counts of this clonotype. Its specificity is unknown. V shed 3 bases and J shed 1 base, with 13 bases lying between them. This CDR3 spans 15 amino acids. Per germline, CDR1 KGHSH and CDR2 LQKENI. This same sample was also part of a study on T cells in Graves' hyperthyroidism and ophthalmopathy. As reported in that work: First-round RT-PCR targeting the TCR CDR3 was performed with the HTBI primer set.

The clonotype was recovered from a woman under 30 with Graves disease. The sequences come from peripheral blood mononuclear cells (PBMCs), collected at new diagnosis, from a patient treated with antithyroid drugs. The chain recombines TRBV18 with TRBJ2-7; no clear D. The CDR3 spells CASSPTSSISYEQYF. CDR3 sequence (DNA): TGTGCCAGCTCACCCACGAGCTCTATTTCCTACGAGCAGTACTTC.